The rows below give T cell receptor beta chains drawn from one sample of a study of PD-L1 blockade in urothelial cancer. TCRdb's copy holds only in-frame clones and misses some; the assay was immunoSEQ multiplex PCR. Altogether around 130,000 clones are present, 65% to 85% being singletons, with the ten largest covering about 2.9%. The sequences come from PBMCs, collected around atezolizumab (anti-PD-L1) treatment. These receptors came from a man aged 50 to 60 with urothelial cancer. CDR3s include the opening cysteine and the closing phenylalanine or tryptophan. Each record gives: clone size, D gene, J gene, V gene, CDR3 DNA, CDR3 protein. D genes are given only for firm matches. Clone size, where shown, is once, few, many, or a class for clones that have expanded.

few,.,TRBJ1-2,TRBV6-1,TGTGCCAGCAGTCGGACGGGAAGAGATGGCTACACCTTC,CASSRTGRDGYTF
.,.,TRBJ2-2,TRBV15,TGTGCCACCAGCAGAGTGAGGCAAACCGGGGAGCTGTTTTTT,CATSRVRQTGELFF
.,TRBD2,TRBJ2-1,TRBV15,TGTGCCACCAGCAGCTTAGCGGGAGGCTACAATGAGCAGTTCTTC,CATSSLAGGYNEQFF
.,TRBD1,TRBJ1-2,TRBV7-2,TGTGCCAGCAGCAGGGGGACAGAGGATGGCTACACCTTC,CASSRGTEDGYTF
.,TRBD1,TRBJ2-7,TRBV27,TGTGCCAGCAGTTTCTCACGACAGGGGACTGGTACCTACGAGCAGTACTTC,CASSFSRQGTGTYEQYF
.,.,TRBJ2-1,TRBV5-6,TGTGCCAGCAGCTTGCCCACGGCAGGTTACAATGAGCAGTTCTTC,CASSLPTAGYNEQFF
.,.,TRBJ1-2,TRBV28,TGTGCCAGCAGTTCTCTTAATTTCTATGGCTACACCTTC,CASSSLNFYGYTF
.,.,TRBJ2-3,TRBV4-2,TGTGCCAGCAGCCAAGAACCGAAGAGGAGAATAGCGGACTCCACAGATACGCAGTATTTT,CASSQEPKRRIADSTDTQYF
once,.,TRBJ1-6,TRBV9,TGTGCCAGCAGCCCCTGGAGAGGGCCCCTCCACTTT,CASSPWRGPLHF
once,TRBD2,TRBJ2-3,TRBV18,TGTGCCAGCTCACGACGGGGGGACCAAGATACGCAGTATTTT,CASSRRGDQDTQYF
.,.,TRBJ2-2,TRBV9,TGTGCCAGCAGCGTAAAACAGGGATCCGGGGAGCTGTTTTTT,CASSVKQGSGELFF
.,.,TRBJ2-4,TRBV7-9,TGTGCCAGCAGCTTACAGGGGGCCAAAAACATTCAGTACTTC,CASSLQGAKNIQYF
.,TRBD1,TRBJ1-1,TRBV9,TGTGCCAGCAGCCCCCGGGACAGGCTCATGAACACTGAAGCTTTCTTT,CASSPRDRLMNTEAFF
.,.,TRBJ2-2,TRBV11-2,TGTGCCAGCAGCACAGAACCAGGGACCGGGGAGCTGTTTTTT,CASSTEPGTGELFF
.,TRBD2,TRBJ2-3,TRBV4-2,TGTGCCAGCAGCCAAGATCTCCCGACTAGCGGGAGAGATACGCAGTATTTT,CASSQDLPTSGRDTQYF
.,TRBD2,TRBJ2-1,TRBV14,TGTGCCAGCAGCTGGACTAGCGGGTACAATGAGCAGTTCTTC,CASSWTSGYNEQFF
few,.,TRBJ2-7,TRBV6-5,TGTGCCAGCAGTTACGTCGGGGCGGGAAGGAGGGGCGAGCAGTACTTC,CASSYVGAGRRGEQYF
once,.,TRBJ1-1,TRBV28,TGTGCCAGCAGTCCGGCCCTCCCGAGGACTGAAGCTTTCTTT,CASSPALPRTEAFF
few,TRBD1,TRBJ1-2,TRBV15,TGTGCCACCAGCAGCAGGGGGCCTAACTATGGCTACACCTTC,CATSSRGPNYGYTF
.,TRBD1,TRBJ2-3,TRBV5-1,TGCGCCAGCAGCTTGGGGCACCGGGACAGTAGCACAGATACGCAGTATTTT,CASSLGHRDSSTDTQYF
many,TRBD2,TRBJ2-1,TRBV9,TGTGCCAGCAGCGCGGGACTAGCGGGGGGCAATGAGCAGTTCTTC,CASSAGLAGGNEQFF
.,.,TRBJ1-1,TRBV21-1,TGTGCCAGCAGCAAAGTACGGGGAGGGATCCTGAACACTGAAGCTTTCTTT,CASSKVRGGILNTEAFF
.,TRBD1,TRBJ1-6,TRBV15,TGTGCCACCAGCGCCCAGGACAGGGCACCCCTCCACTTT,CATSAQDRAPLHF
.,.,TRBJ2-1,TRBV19,TGTGCCAGTAGTGACGCGGGGTACAATGAGCAGTTCTTC,CASSDAGYNEQFF
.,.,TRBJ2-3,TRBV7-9,TGTGCCAGCAGCCAAGGGGGTCGGGATACGCAGTATTTT,CASSQGGRDTQYF
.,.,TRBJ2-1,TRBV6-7,TGTGCCAGCAGGCGAAGGGGTATAATCCCCTTAATCCAGTTCTTC,CASRRRGIIPLIQFF
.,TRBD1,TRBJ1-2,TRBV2,TGTGCCAGCAGTCGTCCTACCGAGGGGGCCTGGTATGGCTACACCTTC,CASSRPTEGAWYGYTF
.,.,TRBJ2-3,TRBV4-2,TGTGCCAGCAGCCTCCGGGACACAGATACGCAGTATTTT,CASSLRDTDTQYF
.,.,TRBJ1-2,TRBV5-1,TGCGCCAGCAGCTTTGGGGCTGGGGGCAACTATGGCTACACCTTC,CASSFGAGGNYGYTF
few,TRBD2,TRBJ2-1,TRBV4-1,TGCGCCAGCAGCCCGGCGGGACTAGCGGGATCCCCGTACTACAATGAGCAGTTCTTC,CASSPAGLAGSPYYNEQFF
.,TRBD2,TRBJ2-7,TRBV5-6,TGTGCCAGCAGCCCCCTGACAGCCACCCTAGCGGGAGGGCCCTACGAGCAGTACTTC,CASSPLTATLAGGPYEQYF
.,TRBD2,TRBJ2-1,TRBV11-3,TGTGCCAGCAGCTTCATTAGCGGGAATGAGCAGTTCTTC,CASSFISGNEQFF
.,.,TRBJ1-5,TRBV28,TGTGCCAGCAGTAACCCCACCAGCGCGGACTTCTATCAGCCCCAGCATTTT,CASSNPTSADFYQPQHF
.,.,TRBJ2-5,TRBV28,TGTGCCAGCATGGGGATCGGGGTTGTGGAGACCCAGTACTTC,CASMGIGVVETQYF
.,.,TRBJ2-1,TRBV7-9,TGTGCCAGCAGCCGAACCGACAGCTACAATGAGCAGTTCTTC,CASSRTDSYNEQFF
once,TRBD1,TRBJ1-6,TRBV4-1,TGCGCCAGCAGCCCCGGGACAGGGTATTCACCCCTCCACTTT,CASSPGTGYSPLHF
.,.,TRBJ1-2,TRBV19,TGTGCCAGTAGTACCCAGCACCGGGGGTATGACTATGGCTACACCTTC,CASSTQHRGYDYGYTF
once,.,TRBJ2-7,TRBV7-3,TGTGCCAGCAGCCCGTCCGGGAGCCGCGAGCAGTACTTC,CASSPSGSREQYF
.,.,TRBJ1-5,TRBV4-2,TGTGCCAGCAGCCTTCAGCGTAATAGCAATCAGCCCCAGCATTTT,CASSLQRNSNQPQHF
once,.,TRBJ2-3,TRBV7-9,TGTGCCAGCAGCTTAGTTAGCGGAGCCCCCACAGATACGCAGTATTTT,CASSLVSGAPTDTQYF
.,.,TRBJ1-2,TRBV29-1,TGCAGCGCCGACAGGCGCTCATATGGCTACACCTTC,CSADRRSYGYTF
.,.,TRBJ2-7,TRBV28,TGTGCCAGCAGTTTAAACGGTTACGAGCAGTACTTC,CASSLNGYEQYF
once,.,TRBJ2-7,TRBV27,TGTGCCAGCAGTTTGGTACCAGGGAACTACGAGCAGTACTTC,CASSLVPGNYEQYF